Listed below are T cell receptor beta chains from one sample, sequenced in a study of shared clonotypes between healthy human individuals. Assay used: immunoSEQ multiplex PCR; TCRdb lists only in-frame clones, some missing. The sample has over a million clones, roughly 95% seen once. The sample consisted of naive CD4+ T cells sorted from blood. Source of these receptors: a man aged 30 to 45 in good health. Both conserved end residues are part of each CDR3. The D gene is left open where the match is weak. The size field is filled for only some rows; it gives once, few, many or a size class.

>TRBJ1-5|.|TRBV28|.
CASSPAGGHQPQHF
TGTGCCAGCAGTCCAGCGGGAGGACATCAGCCCCAGCATTTT
>TRBJ2-7|TRBD1|TRBV7-8|.
CASSVRTGGLHEQYF
TGTGCCAGCAGCGTGAGGACAGGGGGCTTGCACGAGCAGTACTTC
>TRBJ2-7|.|TRBV19|.
CASSIDSSYEQYF
TGTGCCAGTAGTATCGACAGTTCCTACGAGCAGTACTTC
>TRBJ1-1|TRBD1|TRBV18|.
CASSLTGGVAEAFF
TGTGCCAGCTCACTTACAGGGGGCGTCGCTGAAGCTTTCTTT
>TRBJ2-3|TRBD2|TRBV14|.
CASSQGRTSGLDTQYF
TGTGCCAGCAGCCAGGGGAGGACTAGCGGGTTGGATACGCAGTATTTT
>TRBJ1-5|TRBD1|TRBV4-3|.
CASSQERGREPQHF
TGCGCCAGCAGCCAAGAAAGGGGGCGAGAGCCCCAGCATTTT
>TRBJ2-1|TRBD2|TRBV4-3|.
CASSQSSGSYNEQFF
TGCGCCAGCAGCCAATCTAGCGGGAGCTACAATGAGCAGTTCTTC
>TRBJ1-5|TRBD1|TRBV18|.
CASSPITAGTGTQPQHF
TGTGCCAGCTCACCAATTACAGCCGGGACAGGTACTCAGCCCCAGCATTTT
>TRBJ2-1|.|TRBV6-6|.
CASSSLGALSYNEQFF
TGTGCCAGCAGTTCCCTGGGGGCCTTATCCTACAATGAGCAGTTCTTC
>TRBJ2-2|.|TRBV14|.
CASSLTGELFF
TGTGCCAGCAGCCTGACCGGGGAGCTGTTTTTT
>TRBJ2-1|.|TRBV11-3|.
CASSLGAIGSYNEQFF
TGTGCCAGCAGCTTAGGGGCCATTGGGTCCTACAATGAGCAGTTCTTC
>TRBJ2-3|.|TRBV18|.
CASSPVDTQYF
TGTGCCAGCTCACCCGTGGATACGCAGTATTTT
>TRBJ2-5|.|TRBV29-1|.
CSARDFQETQYF
TGCAGCGCCCGGGACTTCCAAGAGACCCAGTACTTC
>TRBJ2-3|TRBD2|TRBV7-2|.
CASSSIAGAADTQYF
TGTGCCAGCAGCTCCATAGCGGGAGCGGCAGATACGCAGTATTTT
>TRBJ2-1|TRBD2|TRBV9|.
CASSGSGRADNEQFF
TGTGCCAGCAGCGGTAGCGGGAGGGCGGACAATGAGCAGTTCTTC
>TRBJ2-1|TRBD1|TRBV7-3|.
CASSLNGQGDPRGDEQFF
TGTGCCAGCAGCTTGAACGGACAGGGCGATCCGCGGGGCGATGAGCAGTTCTTC
>TRBJ2-7|.|TRBV5-1|once
CASSLVGRGRSSYEQYF
TGCGCCAGCAGCTTGGTTGGAAGGGGACGTTCTTCCTACGAGCAGTACTTC
>TRBJ2-7|TRBD2|TRBV10-3|.
CAISESAGVAYEQYF
TGTGCCATCAGTGAGTCAGCGGGAGTGGCCTACGAGCAGTACTTC
>TRBJ2-3|.|TRBV5-1|.
CASSLTGTDTQYF
TGCGCCAGCAGCTTGACAGGCACAGATACGCAGTATTTT
>TRBJ1-5|.|TRBV27|.
CASILSGRYSNQPQHF
TGTGCCAGCATCCTTTCGGGACGGTATAGCAATCAGCCCCAGCATTTT
>TRBJ1-2|.|TRBV5-4|.
CASSLDRRHYGYTF
TGTGCCAGCAGCTTGGACAGGAGACACTATGGCTACACCTTC
>TRBJ2-5|TRBD2|TRBV9|once
CASSATLAGAISEETQYF
TGTGCCAGCAGCGCCACCCTAGCGGGAGCTATTTCCGAAGAGACCCAGTACTTC
>TRBJ1-4|TRBD1|TRBV30|.
CAWSRTGQGANEKLFF
TGTGCCTGGAGTCGGACGGGACAGGGCGCTAATGAAAAACTGTTTTTT
>TRBJ2-7|.|TRBV20-1|.
CSASGYEQYF
TGCAGTGCTAGTGGTTACGAGCAGTACTTC
>TRBJ2-6|TRBD1|TRBV5-1|.
CASSLYQQGAMGSGANVLTF
TGCGCCAGCAGCTTGTACCAACAGGGGGCGATGGGCTCTGGGGCCAACGTCCTGACTTTC
>TRBJ2-1|TRBD2|TRBV5-5|.
CASSFGEGRNEQFF
TGTGCCAGCAGCTTCGGGGAGGGGCGCAATGAGCAGTTCTTC
>TRBJ1-1|.|TRBV5-6|.
CASSSSGRGRNTEAFF
TGTGCCAGCAGCTCGTCCGGGAGGGGGAGGAACACTGAAGCTTTCTTT
>TRBJ1-2|.|TRBV28|.
CASSFRRAPNYGYTF
TGTGCCAGCAGTTTTCGACGGGCTCCTAACTATGGCTACACCTTC
>TRBJ1-4|.|TRBV6-5|.
CASSYGHSEKLFF
TGTGCCAGCAGTTACGGACATTCGGAAAAACTGTTTTTT
>TRBJ2-5|TRBD2|TRBV2|.
CASSEPRRQRSGGETQYF
TGTGCCAGCAGTGAACCCCGCCGGCAGCGGTCGGGGGGAGAGACCCAGTACTTC
>TRBJ2-3|TRBD2|TRBV5-1|.
CASSLFSGRTDTQYF
TGCGCCAGCAGCTTGTTTAGCGGGAGAACTGATACGCAGTATTTT
>TRBJ1-1|.|TRBV29-1|.
CSGFLEVGTEAFF
TGCAGCGGCTTCTTGGAGGTAGGCACTGAAGCTTTCTTT
>TRBJ2-3|TRBD2|TRBV11-3|.
CASSRWGLGGTDTQYF
TGTGCCAGCAGCAGATGGGGACTAGGGGGCACAGATACGCAGTATTTT
>TRBJ1-5|.|TRBV21-1|.
CASSKGPGGHSPPQHF
TGTGCCAGCAGCAAAGGGCCGGGTGGACATTCCCCGCCCCAGCATTTT
>TRBJ1-3|.|TRBV9|.
CASSVASTGLSGNTIYF
TGTGCCAGCAGCGTAGCCTCCACAGGGCTCTCTGGAAACACCATATATTTT
>TRBJ2-5|TRBD2|TRBV12-5|.
CASGFVWREEKQETQYF
TGTGCTAGTGGTTTCGTCTGGCGGGAGGAGAAACAAGAGACCCAGTACTTC
>TRBJ2-6|TRBD1|TRBV19|.
CASSNPGQGSSGANVLTF
TGTGCCAGTAGTAACCCGGGACAGGGGTCGTCTGGGGCCAACGTCCTGACTTTC
>TRBJ2-1|.|TRBV19|.
CASSIGTVNQQFF
TGTGCCAGTAGTATAGGGACCGTCAATCAGCAGTTCTTC
>TRBJ1-6|.|TRBV2|.
CASSEVTVENSPLHF
TGTGCCAGCAGTGAAGTCACAGTGGAGAATTCACCCCTCCACTTT
>TRBJ2-2|.|TRBV5-1|.
CASSLEGGLVRRLFF
TGCGCCAGCAGCTTGGAAGGCGGGTTAGTTCGTAGGCTGTTTTTT
>TRBJ2-7|.|TRBV6-6|.
CASSYSTSSYEQYF
TGTGCCAGCAGTTACTCGACCAGCAGCTACGAGCAGTACTTC
>TRBJ2-1|TRBD1|TRBV6-5|.
CASSPRDRGRNEQFF
TGTGCCAGCAGCCCACGGGACAGGGGGCGAAATGAGCAGTTCTTC
>TRBJ2-2|.|TRBV6-1|.
CASSEAWGWTNTGELFF
TGTGCCAGCAGTGAAGCATGGGGATGGACGAACACCGGGGAGCTGTTTTTT
>TRBJ2-1|TRBD2|TRBV14|.
CASSPKGTSGTNEQFF
TGTGCCAGCAGCCCGAAGGGGACTAGCGGGACCAATGAGCAGTTCTTC
>TRBJ2-1|.|TRBV9|.
CASKTGAGEQFF
TGTGCCAGCAAGACGGGAGCTGGTGAGCAGTTCTTC
>TRBJ2-7|.|TRBV25-1|.
CASSPSGGRYEQYF
TGTGCCAGCAGTCCCAGCGGAGGTCGGTACGAGCAGTACTTC
>TRBJ1-1|.|TRBV7-6|.
CASSLVPGANTEAFF
TGTGCCAGCAGCTTAGTCCCGGGGGCCAACACTGAAGCTTTCTTT
>TRBJ2-5|.|TRBV18|.
CASSPYGETQYF
TGTGCCAGCTCACCGTACGGTGAGACCCAGTACTTC
>TRBJ1-1|.|TRBV7-8|.
CASSGRQNTEAFF
TGTGCCAGCAGCGGGCGACAGAACACTGAAGCTTTCTTT
>TRBJ1-2|TRBD1|TRBV5-4|.
CASSLDGTDYGYTF
TGTGCCAGCAGCTTGGACGGGACAGACTATGGCTACACCTTC
>TRBJ2-7|TRBD1|TRBV10-3|.
CAISEWRREGAEEQYF
TGTGCCATCAGTGAGTGGAGGCGAGAGGGGGCAGAAGAGCAGTACTTC
>TRBJ2-1|TRBD1|TRBV7-6|.
CASSLGTGNEQFF
TGTGCCAGCAGCTTAGGGACAGGGAATGAGCAGTTCTTC